This TCR beta chain was retrieved from a study of T cell responses to AZD1222 COVID-19 vaccine. Regarding the study as a whole: At baseline, seropositivity was found in only six or seven AZD1222 recipients. Repertoire sampling happened only post peak T cell response. Among the donors, most were white British and more were female, and clonal diversity was possibly underestimated.

Germline V gene lookup returns CDR1 SQVTM and CDR2 ANQGSEA. This CDR3 region has 14 residues. V lost 6 bases, J lost 6 bases, and 10 bases stayed unmatched. This clone turned up a few times. Its antigen remains unidentified. Data came from immunoSEQ multiplex PCR; TCRdb stores just in-frame clones and leaves some out. The repertoire has 86,000 or so clones, roughly 87% of them found once; the top ten carry over 2%. The TCR originated in an adult in good health. The sample in question was peripheral blood, obtained on day 0 of AZD1222 vaccination. The V gene is TRBV29-1, the J gene TRBJ1-2; 10 nucleotides agree with TRBD1. Here the CDR3 DNA reads TGCAGCGTGGCCGACAGGGGGCGGAGGAATGGCTACACCTTC. This codes for CSVADRGRRNGYTF. The complete variable domain, with remaining parts taken from reference TRBV29-1 and TRBJ1-2, reads SAVISQKPSRDICQRGTSLTIQCQVDSQVTMMFWYRQQPGQSLTLIATANQGSEATYESGFVIDKFPISRPNLTFSTLTVSNMSPEDSSIYLCSVADRGRRNGYTFGSGTRLTVV.